This TCR beta chain was observed in a study of cytomegalovirus exposure and HLA in healthy donors. The germline gives CDR1 SGHDT, CDR2 YYEEEE. Germline trimming cut 4 bases from V and 3 bases from J; bases unmatched to any gene: 3. CDR3 length equals 14 residues. PCR used 60 Vbeta primers and 13 Jbeta primers. Only in-frame clones appear in the TCRdb table, and some are missing; sequencing was by immunoSEQ multiplex PCR. The sample holds more than 65,000 clones. The sample comprised PBMCs. This receptor was obtained from a man aged 40-50 years in good health and CMV-seronegative. The rearrangement uses TRBV5-6 and TRBJ1-5, with 8 positions matching TRBD1. CDR3 in amino acids: CASSKDRANQPQHF. The DNA for the CDR3 is TGTGCCAGCAGCAAGGACAGGGCCAATCAGCCCCAGCATTTT.